A single sample is the source of the 29 T cell receptor beta chains below, sequenced in a study of blood T cell repertoires in COVID-19. The repertoire was sequenced with immunoSEQ multiplex PCR; TCRdb's copy has only in-frame clones and lacks some. The sample shows a few hundred thousand clones, approximately 86% of them seen only once. The sample consisted of peripheral blood. These receptors all stem from a woman between 45 and 60 years old who had recovered from COVID-19.

The rearrangement links TRBV27 to TRBJ2-7; 8 nucleotides match TRBD1. V trimming: 3 bases; J trimming: 5 bases; junction bases outside the gene matches: 6. Germline V CDR1 and CDR2: MNHEY, SMNVEV (reference sequence). The CDR3 is 14 residues long. DNA for the CDR3: TGTGCCAGCAGTTTCGTGGACAGGGTCAACGAGCAGTACTTC. Translating it yields CASSFVDRVNEQYF.

The chain links TRBV18 to TRBJ2-1; 8 bases are shared with TRBD2. Per germline, CDR1 KGHSH and CDR2 LQKENI. CDR3 length: 14 residues. The V and J ends lost 4 bases and 7 bases, in that order; junction bases with no gene match: 6. CDR3 residues: CASSRTSGPNEQFF. The CDR3 nucleotides read TGTGCCAGCTCACGCACTAGCGGCCCGAATGAGCAGTTCTTC.

V and J are TRBV5-1 and TRBJ2-3; 8 bases are shared with TRBD2. Germline V lookup: CDR1 SGHRS, CDR2 YFSETQ. V lost 3 bases to trimming and J lost 4 bases; unmatched junction nucleotides: 10. The CDR3 consists of 16 residues. The CDR3 DNA follows: TGCGCCAGCAGCTCCCCAGGACTAGCCCCCCCAGATACGCAGTATTTT. Residues: CASSSPGLAPPDTQYF.

This clone appeared once. The chain combines TRBV27 with TRBJ1-1; the D gene is possibly TRBD1 (6 bases). The CDR3 extends over 14 amino acids. Trimming took 6 bases from V and 0 from J, leaving 11 bases between them. From germline, CDR1 is MNHEY and CDR2 SMNVEV (reference sequence). This chain's CDR3 is CASSVTGVNTEAFF. DNA of the CDR3: TGTGCCAGCAGCGTGACAGGAGTGAACACTGAAGCTTTCTTT.

The CDR3 protein is CASSWGLNTGELFF. CDR3 sequence (DNA): TGTGCCAGTAGTTGGGGACTTAACACCGGGGAGCTGTTTTTT. The chain uses TRBV19 and TRBJ2-2, with D perhaps matching TRBD2 (6 bases). Trimming pared 5 bases from V and 2 bases from J, leaving 9 bases between. The CDR3 runs to 14 residues. Germline V gene sequence: CDR1 LNHDA, CDR2 SQIVND (reference sequence).

The chain employs TRBV30 and TRBJ1-6; 7 nucleotides match TRBD1. Germline V lookup: CDR1 GTSNPN, CDR2 SVGIG (reference sequence). J lost 10 bases, V lost 3 bases, and 12 bases had no gene match. This CDR3 contains 15 residues. This CDR3 reads CAWSPSTGFRSPLHF. The CDR3 DNA sequence: TGTGCCTGGAGCCCTTCGACAGGGTTTCGATCACCCCTCCACTTT.

The rearrangement links TRBV11-2 to TRBJ2-7; possibly TRBD2 for D (5 bases). In germline, CDR1 is SGHAT, CDR2 FQNNGV. V was shortened by 7 bases and J by 6 bases, with 19 bases between the two germline ends. The CDR3 runs to 14 residues. CDR3: CASNTNDGGREQYF. The CDR3 DNA reads TGTGCCAGCAATACAAATGACGGAGGTCGCGAGCAGTACTTC.

This chain joins TRBV5-1 and TRBJ1-1; D perhaps matches TRBD1 (5 bases). The CDR3 extends over 16 amino acids. The ends were cut back, 4 bases at V and 1 base at J, with 17 bases in the middle. Germline V gene sequence: CDR1 SGHRS, CDR2 YFSETQ. The CDR3 region has the DNA TGCGCCAGCAGCCTAGGGAGGGACCGGGGGAACACTGAAGCTTTCTTT. Protein: CASSLGRDRGNTEAFF.

DNA of the CDR3: TGCAGCGTTGACTTAGAGGGGGGCACAGATACGCAGTATTTT. Amino acids: CSVDLEGGTDTQYF. The chain uses TRBV29-1 and TRBJ2-3, with a possible D match to TRBD1 (6 bases). V dropped 3 bases and J dropped 1 base, with 11 bases sitting between them. Germline-derived CDR1 and CDR2 are SQVTM and ANQGSEA. The CDR3 loop spans 14 amino acids.

This chain connects TRBV11-3 to TRBJ2-7; D is unclear. This CDR3 contains 13 residues. CDR1 is SGHNT and CDR2 is YENEEA in the germline V gene. V was clipped by 0 bases and J by 5 bases, with 8 bases between them. CDR3 in DNA: TGTGCCAGCAGCTTAGATGTAAATAACGAGCAGTACTTC. Residues: CASSLDVNNEQYF.

The rearrangement links TRBV5-8 to TRBJ2-7; possible D gene TRBD2, 6 bases. The germline V gene encodes CDR1 SGHTS and CDR2 YDEGEE. Trimming left V 0 bases short and J 2 bases short, with 15 bases between. The CDR3 length is 16 residues. Here the CDR3 DNA reads TGTGCCAGCAGCTTGGTTCCCCTAGCGCAACCCTACGAGCAGTACTTC. Its protein product is CASSLVPLAQPYEQYF.

V usage is TRBV19 and J usage is TRBJ2-7; tentative D call: TRBD1 (5 bases). Trimming removed 5 bases from V and 2 bases from J, with 7 bases in between. Germline V lookup: CDR1 LNHDA, CDR2 SQIVND (reference sequence). This CDR3 contains 12 residues. This CDR3 reads CASSGATYEQYF. The DNA for the CDR3 is TGTGCCAGTAGTGGGGCCACCTACGAGCAGTACTTC.

This clone has only one observation. The genes are TRBV7-6 and TRBJ2-3, with a possible D match to TRBD2 (7 bases). The CDR3 runs 17 residues. The ends were cut back, 2 bases at V and 3 bases at J, with 18 bases in the middle. Germline values: CDR1 SGHVS, CDR2 FNYEAQ. The CDR3 region has the DNA TGTGCCAGCAGCTTAACGTTAGCAGGGAGGGGGACAGATACGCAGTATTTT. The encoded protein is CASSLTLAGRGTDTQYF.

This chain connects TRBV7-2 to TRBJ2-7; unclear D gene. Germline values: CDR1 SGHTA, CDR2 FQGNSA. The germline V and J ends were trimmed by 3 bases and 4 bases, with 7 bases remaining between them. This CDR3 has 12 residues. The CDR3 DNA follows: TGTGCCAGCAGCTTTACGAGGTACGAGCAGTACTTC. The encoded protein is CASSFTRYEQYF.

In this sample, this clone turned up a few times. V and J are TRBV7-8 and TRBJ1-2, with D maybe TRBD1 (5 bases). The CDR3 contains 15 residues. Trimming cost V 2 bases and J 0 bases, with 10 bases left between them. CDR1 and CDR2 from the germline V gene are SGHVS and FQNEAQ. The CDR3 reads CASSLLTDPNYGYTF. As DNA, the CDR3 is TGTGCCAGCAGCTTACTGACAGACCCTAACTATGGCTACACCTTC. Full variable domain (missing parts from reference TRBV7-8 and TRBJ1-2): GAGVSQSPRYKVAKRGQDVALRCDPISGHVSLFWYQQALGQGPEFLTYFQNEAQLDKSGLPSDRFFAERPEGSVSTLKIQRTQQEDSAVYLCASSLLTDPNYGYTFGSGTRLTVV.

This sequence joins TRBV18 and TRBJ1-4; 9 nucleotides line up with TRBD1. Germline lookup yields CDR1 KGHSH and CDR2 LQKENI. CDR3 length: 15 residues. With 2 bases clipped from V and 8 bases from J, the junction kept 6 bases outside the gene matches. The DNA of the CDR3 is TGTGCCAGCTCACCAGGGACAGGGACAGACGAAAAACTGTTTTTT. Translated, it gives CASSPGTGTDEKLFF.

The CDR3 reads CASSLPTDTQYF. CDR3 nucleotide sequence: TGTGCCAGCAGCCTCCCCACAGATACGCAGTATTTT. The chain recombines TRBV7-2 with TRBJ2-3; no clear D. This CDR3 contains 12 residues. Trimming shortened V by 5 bases and J by 2 bases, and 5 bases separated the two germline ends. Germline values: CDR1 SGHTA, CDR2 FQGNSA.

The rearrangement uses TRBV15 and TRBJ2-3; 10 nucleotides line up with TRBD2. The germline V gene encodes CDR1 LNHNV and CDR2 YYDKDF (reference sequence). The CDR3 spans 15 residues. Trimming took 4 bases from V and 6 from J; bases not matched to a gene: 7. DNA of the CDR3: TGTGCCACCAGCACCAGTAGCGGGAGGTATGATACGCAGTATTTT. It encodes CATSTSSGRYDTQYF.

This clone showed up just once. The genes are TRBV10-3 and TRBJ2-2; TRBD1 aligns across 8 bases. CDR1 is ENHRY, CDR2 SYGVKD, per germline. CDR3 length: 14 residues. Unmatched junction bases numbered 3, after V lost 6 bases and J lost 3 bases. DNA of the CDR3: TGTGCCATCAGAGGACAGGGAGACACCGGGGAGCTGTTTTTT. Protein: CAIRGQGDTGELFF.

The rearrangement uses TRBV5-1 and TRBJ2-3; D is ambiguous. This CDR3 has 13 residues. V lost 8 bases to trimming and J lost 3 bases, with 13 bases between them. Germline values: CDR1 SGHRS, CDR2 YFSETQ. The CDR3 DNA sequence: TGCGCCAGTAGTACTTCCGGGACAGATACGCAGTATTTT. This translates into CASSTSGTDTQYF. The variable domain in full, completed from reference TRBV5-1 and TRBJ2-3, reads KAGVTQTPRYLIKTRGQQVTLSCSPISGHRSVSWYQQTPGQGLQFLFEYFSETQRNKGNFPGRFSGRQFSNSRSEMNVSTLELGDSALYLCASSTSGTDTQYFGPGTRLTVL.

V usage is TRBV19 and J usage is TRBJ1-2; TRBD1 matches 8 bases. The CDR3 is made up of 16 amino acids. Germline CDR1 is LNHDA and CDR2 is SQIVND (reference sequence). Trimming removed 6 bases from V and 4 bases from J; junction bases left unmatched: 13. The CDR3 protein is CASRSPGQGASYGYTF. CDR3 nucleotides: TGTGCCAGTAGATCCCCAGGACAGGGCGCATCCTATGGCTACACCTTC.

The chain joins TRBV27 to TRBJ1-6; 7 nucleotides agree with TRBD1. V dropped 4 bases and J dropped 2; count of bases not matched to a gene: 5. CDR1 MNHEY and CDR2 SMNVEV come from the germline V gene (reference sequence). The CDR3 totals 16 residues. The CDR3 region is CASSSRGATYNSPLHF. CDR3 sequence (DNA): TGTGCCAGCAGTTCCAGGGGGGCTACCTATAATTCACCCCTCCACTTT.

The chain has TRBV5-1 and TRBJ2-7, with TRBD1 identical over 8 bases. The trim removed 4 bases at V and 2 bases at J, leaving 5 bases unmatched. The V gene's germline CDR1 is SGHRS and CDR2 YFSETQ. The CDR3 is made up of 14 amino acids. CDR3 loop: CASSAQGAPYEQYF. The CDR3 nucleotides read TGCGCCAGCAGCGCCCAGGGGGCCCCCTACGAGCAGTACTTC.

This clone was detected only a few times. The rearrangement uses TRBV2 and TRBJ2-2; possible D gene TRBD1, 5 bases. The CDR3 covers 15 residues. The V and J ends lost 4 bases and 6 bases respectively, with 15 bases between them. From germline, CDR1 is SNHLY and CDR2 FYNNEI. The CDR3: CASSVSRVMSGELFF. The CDR3 DNA reads TGTGCCAGCAGTGTGTCCAGGGTAATGTCCGGGGAGCTGTTTTTT. Variable domain in full (rest from reference TRBV2 and TRBJ2-2): EPEVTQTPSHQVTQMGQEVILRCVPISNHLYFYWYRQILGQKVEFLVSFYNNEISEKSEIFDDQFSVERPDGSNFTLKIRSTKLEDSAMYFCASSVSRVMSGELFFGEGSRLTVL.

The V and J genes are TRBV4-1 and TRBJ2-1, with TRBD2 identical over 7 bases. The CDR3 runs to 16 residues. Losses at the gene ends were 2 bases for V and 0 bases for J; bases not matched to a gene: 4. Germline assignment: CDR1 MGHRA and CDR2 YSYEKL. CDR3 DNA: TGCGCCAGCAGCCAAAGCGGGATTGGCTCCTACAATGAGCAGTTCTTC. Amino acid sequence: CASSQSGIGSYNEQFF.

The rearrangement joins TRBV27 to TRBJ1-2; 7 bases align to TRBD1. This CDR3 is built from 16 residues. Per the germline V gene, CDR1 is MNHEY and CDR2 is SMNVEV (reference sequence). J lost 1 base, V lost 6 bases, and 11 bases had no gene match. CDR3 sequence: CASRGFGTENNYGYTF. The CDR3 DNA reads TGTGCCAGCAGGGGGTTCGGGACAGAAAATAACTATGGCTACACCTTC.

The V gene is TRBV29-1, the J gene TRBJ2-1, with D perhaps matching TRBD1 (5 bases). This CDR3 spans 16 amino acids. Per the germline V gene, CDR1 is SQVTM and CDR2 is ANQGSEA. V dropped 0 bases and J dropped 1 base, with 13 bases sitting between them. CDR3 region: CSVEDHPKGSYNEQFF. Here the CDR3 DNA reads TGCAGCGTTGAAGATCACCCAAAGGGGTCCTACAATGAGCAGTTCTTC.

V is TRBV19 and J is TRBJ2-6, with 7 bases matching TRBD1. The CDR3 contains 17 residues. CDR1 and CDR2 (germline): LNHDA, SQIVND (reference sequence). Trimming cost V 8 bases and J 3 bases; bases outside gene matches: 13. In DNA, the CDR3 is TGTGCCAGTCAACCCGGGACAGCGCTGCGTGGGGCCAACGTCCTGACTTTC. It translates to CASQPGTALRGANVLTF.

The chain has TRBV28 and TRBJ1-6, with D uncertain. The CDR3 totals 14 residues. The germline V and J ends were trimmed by 8 bases and 9 bases, with 17 bases remaining between them. Per the germline V gene, CDR1 is MDHEN and CDR2 is SYDVKM. CDR3 coding DNA: TGTGCCAGCTGGCCCGGGGTAGTCGGTTCACCCCTCCACTTT. This sequence encodes CASWPGVVGSPLHF.